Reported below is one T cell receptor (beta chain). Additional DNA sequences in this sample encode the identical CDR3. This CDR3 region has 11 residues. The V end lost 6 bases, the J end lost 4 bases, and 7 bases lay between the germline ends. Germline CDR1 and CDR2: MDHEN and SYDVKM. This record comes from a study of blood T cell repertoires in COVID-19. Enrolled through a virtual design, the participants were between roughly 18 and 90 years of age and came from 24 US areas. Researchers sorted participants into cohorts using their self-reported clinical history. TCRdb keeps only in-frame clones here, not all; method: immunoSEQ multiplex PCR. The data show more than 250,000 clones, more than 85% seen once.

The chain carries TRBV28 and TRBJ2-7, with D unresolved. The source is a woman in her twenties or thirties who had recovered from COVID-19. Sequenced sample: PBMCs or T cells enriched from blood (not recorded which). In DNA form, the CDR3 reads TGTGCCAGCAGCCCTCTTTACGAGCAGTACTTC. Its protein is CASSPLYEQYF. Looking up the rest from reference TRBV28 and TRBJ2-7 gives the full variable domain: DVKVTQSSRYLVKRTGEKVFLECVQDMDHENMFWYRQDPGLGLRLIYFSYDVKMKEKGDIPEGYSVSREKKERFSLILESASTNQTSMYLCASSPLYEQYFGPGTRLTVT.